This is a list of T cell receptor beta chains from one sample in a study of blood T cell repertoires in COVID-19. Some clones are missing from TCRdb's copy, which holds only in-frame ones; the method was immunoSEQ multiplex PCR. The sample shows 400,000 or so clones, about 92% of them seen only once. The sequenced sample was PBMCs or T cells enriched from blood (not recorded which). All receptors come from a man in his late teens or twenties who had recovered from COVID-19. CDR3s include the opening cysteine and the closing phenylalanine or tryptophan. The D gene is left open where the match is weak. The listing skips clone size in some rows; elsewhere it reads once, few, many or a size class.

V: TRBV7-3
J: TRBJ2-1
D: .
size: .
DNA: TGTGCCAGCAGCTTAACCCGACTAGGAAATGAGCAGTTCTTC
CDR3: CASSLTRLGNEQFF

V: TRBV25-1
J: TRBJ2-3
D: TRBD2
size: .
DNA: TGTGCCAGCAGTGAATCTAGCGGAGGGTGGGATACGCAGTATTTT
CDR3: CASSESSGGWDTQYF

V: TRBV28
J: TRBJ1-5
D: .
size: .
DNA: TGTGCCAGCAGTGTCCCTTATCAGCCCCAGCATTTT
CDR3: CASSVPYQPQHF

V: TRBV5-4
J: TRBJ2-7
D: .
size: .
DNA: TGTGCCAGCAGCTTCAGAGGGAGTGTTGGAGAGCAGTACTTC
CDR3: CASSFRGSVGEQYF

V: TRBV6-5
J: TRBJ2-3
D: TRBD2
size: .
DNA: TGTGCCACCCGGGAGGCAACAGATACGCAGTATTTT
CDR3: CATREATDTQYF

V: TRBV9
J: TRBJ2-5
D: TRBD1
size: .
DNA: TGTGCCAGCAGCGCTGAACAGGGGGCAGGAGAGACCCAGTACTTC
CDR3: CASSAEQGAGETQYF

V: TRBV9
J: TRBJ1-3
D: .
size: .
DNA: TGTGCCAGCAGCGTAGGAGGGTCTTCTGGAAACACCATATATTTT
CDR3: CASSVGGSSGNTIYF

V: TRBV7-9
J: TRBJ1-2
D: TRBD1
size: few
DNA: TGTGCCAGCAGCCCAGGGACAGCTTCCGGCTACACCTTC
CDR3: CASSPGTASGYTF

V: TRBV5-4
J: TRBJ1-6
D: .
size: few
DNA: TGTGCCAGCAGCTTCGGTAGGAGGGGATTCTCCTATAATTCACCCCTCCACTTT
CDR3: CASSFGRRGFSYNSPLHF

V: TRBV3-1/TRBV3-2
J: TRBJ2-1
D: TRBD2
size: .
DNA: TGTGCCAGCAGCCCGCGGTATATAGCGGGAGCGGTTGAGCAGTTCTTC
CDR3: CASSPRYIAGAVEQFF

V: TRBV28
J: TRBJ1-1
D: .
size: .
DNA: TGTGCCAGCAGTTTTCGTAGGGGTCGCGCTTTCTTT
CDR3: CASSFRRGRAFF

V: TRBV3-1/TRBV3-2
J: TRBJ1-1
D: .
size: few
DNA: TGTGCCAGCAGCCAAGATCTTGGACAGCCACTTATGAACACTGAAGCTTTCTTT
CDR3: CASSQDLGQPLMNTEAFF

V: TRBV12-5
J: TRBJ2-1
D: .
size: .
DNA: TGTGCTAGTGGTTTGGTAGGATCCCCGGGGGATACCTACAATGAGCAGTTCTTC
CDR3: CASGLVGSPGDTYNEQFF

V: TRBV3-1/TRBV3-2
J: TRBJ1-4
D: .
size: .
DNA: TGTGCCAGCAGCCAATCGAAGGGAGGGCTTAAACTGTTTTTT
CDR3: CASSQSKGGLKLFF

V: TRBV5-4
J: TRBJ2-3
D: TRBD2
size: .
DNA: TGTGCCAGCAGCTTGGGGAGCGGGGGGGCCGTTGGCACAGATACGCAGTATTTT
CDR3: CASSLGSGGAVGTDTQYF

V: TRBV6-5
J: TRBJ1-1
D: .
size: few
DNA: TGTGCCAGCAGGTGGGGAGGGAACACTGAAGCTTTCTTT
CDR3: CASRWGGNTEAFF

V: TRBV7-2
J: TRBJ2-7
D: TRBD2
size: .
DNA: TGTGCCAGCAGCTTAGAGCTAGCGGGAGTATACGAGCAGTACTTC
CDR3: CASSLELAGVYEQYF

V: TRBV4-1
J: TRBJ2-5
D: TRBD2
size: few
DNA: TGCGCCAGCAGCCAAGGCGGGAGGGCCGGGGAGACCCAGTACTTC
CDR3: CASSQGGRAGETQYF

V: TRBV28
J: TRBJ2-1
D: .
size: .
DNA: TGTGCCAGCAGCTCCGTATTCTTGCCGGGGAACAATGAGCAGTTCTTC
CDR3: CASSSVFLPGNNEQFF

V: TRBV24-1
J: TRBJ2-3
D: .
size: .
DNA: TGTGCCACCAGCGATCGGGGGAGACCCGAAGGAGATACGCAGTATTTT
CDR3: CATSDRGRPEGDTQYF

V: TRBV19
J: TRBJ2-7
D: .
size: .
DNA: TGTGCCAGTAGGAAGACAAGCTCCTACGAGCAGTACTTC
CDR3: CASRKTSSYEQYF

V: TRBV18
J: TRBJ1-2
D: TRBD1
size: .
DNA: TGTGCCAGCTCACCCCGGGACAGGGGGTCTTATGGCTACACCTTC
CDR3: CASSPRDRGSYGYTF

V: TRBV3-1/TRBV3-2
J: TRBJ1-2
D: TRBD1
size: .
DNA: TGTGCCAGCAGCCAAAACCAGGGGGCTAGTGGCTACACCTTC
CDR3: CASSQNQGASGYTF

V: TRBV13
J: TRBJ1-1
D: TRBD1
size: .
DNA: TGTGCCAGCAGCGACAGGGGTTTGGTGAACACTGAAGCTTTCTTT
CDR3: CASSDRGLVNTEAFF

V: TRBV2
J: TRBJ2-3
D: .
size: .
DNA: TGTGCCAGCAGCGAACCGGGTTTAAAGAGCACAGATACGCAGTATTTT
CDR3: CASSEPGLKSTDTQYF

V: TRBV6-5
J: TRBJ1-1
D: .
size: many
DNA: TGTGCCAGCATTAGGGGGAACACTGAAGCTTTCTTT
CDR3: CASIRGNTEAFF

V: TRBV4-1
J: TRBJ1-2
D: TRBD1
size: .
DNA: TGCGCCAGCAGCCAGGTAGGGGGCATCTATGGCTACACCTTC
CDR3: CASSQVGGIYGYTF

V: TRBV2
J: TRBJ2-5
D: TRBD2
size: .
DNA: TGTGCCAGCAGTGATTCCCAGACAAATAGCGGGTGGTACTTC
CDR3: CASSDSQTNSGWYF

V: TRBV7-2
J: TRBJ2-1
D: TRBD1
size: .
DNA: TGTGCCAGCAGCTTGGACAGGAATGAGCAGTTCTTC
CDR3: CASSLDRNEQFF